The 13 T cell receptor beta chains in this list originate from one sample, sequenced in a study of control samples from healthy donors and cancer patients. This table comes from immunoSEQ multiplex PCR, and its TCRdb copy is limited to in-frame clones, with some not included. The top ten clones hold roughly 5% of a sample with about 81,000 clones, 85% to 95% of them seen once. Sequencing was done on a sample of blood. These receptor sequences come from a woman younger than 35 in good health.

This clone was seen a few times. CDR3 amino acids: CASSADRAGYTF. DNA of the CDR3: TGTGCCAGCAGCGCCGACAGGGCTGGCTACACCTTC. V usage is TRBV6-6 and J usage is TRBJ1-2; TRBD1 matches 7 bases. J was trimmed by 7 bases and V by 6 bases; bases with no gene match: 5. CDR3 length equals 12 residues. CDR1 and CDR2 from the germline V gene are MNHNY and SVGAGI (reference sequence).

The CDR3 nucleotides are TGTGCCAGCAGTGGTGGTTCAACCTACAATGAGCAGTTCTTC. Encoded protein: CASSGGSTYNEQFF. This chain links TRBV2 with TRBJ2-1; no definite D call. The V end was cut by 4 bases, the J end by 2 bases, with 9 bases between. The CDR3 is 14 residues long. Germline CDR1 is SNHLY and CDR2 is FYNNEI.

This clone was counted only a few times. The chain links TRBV27 to TRBJ1-2, with D maybe TRBD1 (6 bases). The CDR3 contains 15 residues. Germline assignment: CDR1 MNHEY and CDR2 SMNVEV (reference sequence). Trimming took off 0 bases at V and 4 bases at J, with 12 bases between the two ends. The CDR3 sequence: CASSLSTGSGYGYTF. In DNA form, the CDR3 reads TGTGCCAGCAGTTTATCAACAGGGTCAGGCTATGGCTACACCTTC.

The chain uses TRBV18 and TRBJ2-1, with 13 positions matching TRBD2. This CDR3 is 16 amino acids long. V gave up 3 bases and J gave up 8 bases; unmatched junction bases: 7. Germline V gene data show CDR1 as KGHSH and CDR2 as LQKENI. The CDR3, as DNA: TGTGCCAGCTCACCCCGAACTAGCGGGGGGGTCGATGAGCAGTTCTTC. Translation gives CASSPRTSGGVDEQFF.

This clone has just one count. The chain recombines TRBV10-3 with TRBJ2-7; a possible D gene is TRBD2 (5 bases). Germline V lookup: CDR1 ENHRY, CDR2 SYGVKD. The V gene lost 4 bases and the J gene lost 5 bases, with 6 bases spanning the gap. The CDR3 is made up of 11 amino acids. CDR3 amino acids: CAISAGNEQYF. The CDR3 coding sequence is TGTGCCATCAGTGCCGGGAACGAGCAGTACTTC.

This chain joins TRBV11-2 and TRBJ1-3, with D possibly being TRBD1 (5 bases). The germline CDR1 and CDR2 sequences are SGHAT and FQNNGV. The CDR3 is 16 residues long. The ends were cut back, 5 bases at V and 0 bases at J, with 14 bases in the middle. The CDR3 DNA sequence: TGTGCCAGCAGCCCAGGGCGGGGGAGCTCTGGAAACACCATATATTTT. It codes for CASSPGRGSSGNTIYF.

V gene TRBV5-1 combines with J gene TRBJ1-1, with a possible D match to TRBD1 (5 bases). Trimming cost V 0 bases and J 4 bases, with 13 bases left between them. This CDR3 spans 15 amino acids. The V gene's germline CDR1 is SGHRS and CDR2 YFSETQ. Here the CDR3 reads CASSLGGAVATEAFF. The CDR3 nucleotides are TGCGCCAGCAGCTTGGGAGGGGCGGTCGCCACTGAAGCTTTCTTT. The full variable domain, its missing parts supplied by reference TRBV5-1 and TRBJ1-1, is KAGVTQTPRYLIKTRGQQVTLSCSPISGHRSVSWYQQTPGQGLQFLFEYFSETQRNKGNFPGRFSGRQFSNSRSEMNVSTLELGDSALYLCASSLGGAVATEAFFGQGTRLTVV.

CDR3 amino acids: CASSFTGLETQYF. The CDR3 nucleotides are TGTGCCAGCTCATTTACAGGGCTGGAGACCCAGTACTTC. The rearrangement joins TRBV18 to TRBJ2-5, with D maybe TRBD1 (6 bases). Germline assignment: CDR1 KGHSH and CDR2 LQKENI. V was trimmed by 5 bases and J by 5 bases, leaving 12 bases between them. The CDR3 spans 13 residues.

This chain connects TRBV9 to TRBJ2-1; 15 bases fit TRBD2. Germline CDR1 is SGDLS and CDR2 is YYNGEE. CDR3 length: 16 amino acids. V was pared by 0 bases and J by 9 bases, with 4 bases of the junction left unmatched. CDR3 nucleotides: TGTGCCAGCAGCGTAGGGACTAGCGGGGGGGCTTTTGAGCAGTTCTTC. Protein: CASSVGTSGGAFEQFF.

The chain employs TRBV10-3 and TRBJ2-7; D is undetermined. Germline V gives CDR1 ENHRY, CDR2 SYGVKD. The length of the CDR3 is 16 residues. V lost 4 bases, J lost 5 bases, and 21 bases lay in between. CDR3 nucleotides: TGTGCCATCAGTGGGGTCGCAGGATTCTACCCGGACGAGCAGTACTTC. Its protein is CAISGVAGFYPDEQYF.

This chain connects TRBV24-1 to TRBJ2-1; TRBD2 might be the D (6 bases). The CDR3 has 15 residues. V was cut by 2 bases and J by 3 bases, with 10 bases left in between. Germline V gives CDR1 KGHDR, CDR2 SFDVKD. The CDR3 spells CATSDSRDFYNEQFF. Here the CDR3 DNA reads TGTGCCACCAGTGATTCTCGGGACTTCTACAATGAGCAGTTCTTC.

The chain has TRBV18 and TRBJ2-1; the match to TRBD2 covers 14 bases. The V segment lost 6 bases and the J segment 4 bases; nucleotides outside the gene matches: 20. Germline lookup yields CDR1 KGHSH and CDR2 LQKENI. There are 21 residues in the CDR3. In DNA, the CDR3 is TGTGCCAGCTCTCCTCCTGGGACTAGCGGGGGATCTAAGGGACGGTACAATGAGCAGTTCTTC. The encoded protein is CASSPPGTSGGSKGRYNEQFF.

The genes are TRBV6-5 and TRBJ2-2; D ambiguous. The ends were cut back, 6 bases at V and 9 bases at J, with 5 bases in the middle. The CDR3 length is 10 residues. Germline V gene data show CDR1 as MNHEY and CDR2 as SVGAGI. The CDR3 loop reads CASSDRELFF. CDR3 in DNA: TGTGCCAGCAGCGACCGGGAGCTGTTTTTT.